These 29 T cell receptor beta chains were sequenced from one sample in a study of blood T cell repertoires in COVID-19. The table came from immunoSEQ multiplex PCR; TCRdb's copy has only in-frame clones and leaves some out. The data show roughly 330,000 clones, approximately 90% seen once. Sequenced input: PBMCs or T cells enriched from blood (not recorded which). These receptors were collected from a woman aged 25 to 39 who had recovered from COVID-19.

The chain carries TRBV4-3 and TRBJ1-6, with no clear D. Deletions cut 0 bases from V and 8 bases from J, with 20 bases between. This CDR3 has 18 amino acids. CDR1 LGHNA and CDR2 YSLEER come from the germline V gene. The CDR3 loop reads CASSQDQELGYQDSPLHF. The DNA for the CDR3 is TGCGCCAGCAGCCAAGACCAGGAACTAGGATATCAGGATTCACCCCTCCACTTT.

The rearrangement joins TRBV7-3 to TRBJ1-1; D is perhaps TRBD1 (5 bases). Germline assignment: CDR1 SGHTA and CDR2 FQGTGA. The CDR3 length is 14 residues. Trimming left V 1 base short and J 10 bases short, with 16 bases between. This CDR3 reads CASSLSFVRASAFF. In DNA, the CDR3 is TGTGCCAGCAGCTTAAGTTTCGTCAGGGCCTCAGCTTTCTTT.

The CDR3 reads CASSQTGGGNTIYF. DNA for the CDR3: TGTGCCAGCAGCCAGACAGGGGGAGGAAACACCATATATTTT. V usage is TRBV5-4 and J usage is TRBJ1-3; 9 nucleotides match TRBD1. The V gene end was trimmed by 4 bases and the J gene end by 4 bases; junction bases not matched to a gene: 3. This CDR3 has 14 amino acids. Germline CDR1 is SGHNT and CDR2 is YYREEE (reference sequence).

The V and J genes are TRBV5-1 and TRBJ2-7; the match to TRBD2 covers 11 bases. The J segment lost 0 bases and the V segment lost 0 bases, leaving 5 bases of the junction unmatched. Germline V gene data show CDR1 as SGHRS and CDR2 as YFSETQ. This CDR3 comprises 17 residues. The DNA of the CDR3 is TGCGCCAGCAGCTTGGGGAAGACTAGCGGGGTCTCCTACGAGCAGTACTTC. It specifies CASSLGKTSGVSYEQYF.

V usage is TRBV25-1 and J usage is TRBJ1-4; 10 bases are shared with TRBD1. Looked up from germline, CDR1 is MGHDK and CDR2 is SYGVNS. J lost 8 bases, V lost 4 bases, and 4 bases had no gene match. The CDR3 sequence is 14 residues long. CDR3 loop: CASSGQGAGEKLFF. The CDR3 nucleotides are TGTGCCAGCAGTGGACAGGGGGCTGGGGAAAAACTGTTTTTT.

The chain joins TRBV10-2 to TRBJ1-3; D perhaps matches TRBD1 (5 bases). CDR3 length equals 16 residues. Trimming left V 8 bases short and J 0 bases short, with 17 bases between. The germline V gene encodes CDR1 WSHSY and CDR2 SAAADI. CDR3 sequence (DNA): TGCGCCAGCCATCCTCCTGTAGGGGTCTCTGGAAACACCATATATTTT. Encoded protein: CASHPPVGVSGNTIYF.

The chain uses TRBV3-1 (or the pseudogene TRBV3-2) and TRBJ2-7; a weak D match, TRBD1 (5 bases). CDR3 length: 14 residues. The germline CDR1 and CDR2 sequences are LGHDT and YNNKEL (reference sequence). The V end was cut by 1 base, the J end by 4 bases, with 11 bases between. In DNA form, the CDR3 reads TGTGCCAGCAGCCAAGGGGGCGTGATTTACGAGCAGTACTTC. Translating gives CASSQGGVIYEQYF.

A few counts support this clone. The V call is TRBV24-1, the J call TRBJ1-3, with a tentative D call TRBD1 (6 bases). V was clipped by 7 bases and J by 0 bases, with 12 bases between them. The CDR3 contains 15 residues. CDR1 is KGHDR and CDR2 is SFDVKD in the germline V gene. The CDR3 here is CATRRAGVSGNTIYF. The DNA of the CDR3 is TGTGCCACCAGGCGTGCAGGGGTCTCTGGAAACACCATATATTTT.

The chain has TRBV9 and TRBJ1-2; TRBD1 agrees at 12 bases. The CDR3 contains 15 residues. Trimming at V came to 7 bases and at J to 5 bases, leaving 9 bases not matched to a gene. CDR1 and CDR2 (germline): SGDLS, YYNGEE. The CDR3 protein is CASGNPGQGAYGYTF. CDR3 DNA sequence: TGTGCCAGCGGCAATCCGGGACAGGGGGCTTATGGCTACACCTTC. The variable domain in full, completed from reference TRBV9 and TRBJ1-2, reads DSGVTQTPKHLITATGQRVTLRCSPRSGDLSVYWYQQSLDQGLQFLIQYYNGEERAKGNILERFSAQQFPDLHSELNLSSLELGDSALYFCASGNPGQGAYGYTFGSGTRLTVV.

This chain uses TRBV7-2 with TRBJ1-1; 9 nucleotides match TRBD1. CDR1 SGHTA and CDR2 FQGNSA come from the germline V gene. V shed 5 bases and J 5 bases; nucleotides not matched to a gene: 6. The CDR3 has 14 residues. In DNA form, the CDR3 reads TGTGCCAGCAGCGCACAGGGGGCACGAACTGAAGCTTTCTTT. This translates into CASSAQGARTEAFF.

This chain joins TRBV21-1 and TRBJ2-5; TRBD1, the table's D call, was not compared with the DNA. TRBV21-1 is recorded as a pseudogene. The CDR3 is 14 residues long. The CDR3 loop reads CASSRGTDQETQYF. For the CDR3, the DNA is TGTGCCAGCAGCAGAGGGACAGATCAAGAGACCCAGTACTTC.

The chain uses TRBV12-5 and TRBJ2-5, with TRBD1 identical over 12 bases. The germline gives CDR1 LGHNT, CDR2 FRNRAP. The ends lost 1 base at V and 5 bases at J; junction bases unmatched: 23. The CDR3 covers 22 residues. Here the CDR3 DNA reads TGTGCTAGTGGTTTGGCGTATTGGGGACAGGGGGCGCCGTGGGGGACTAGGGAGACCCAGTACTTC. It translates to CASGLAYWGQGAPWGTRETQYF.

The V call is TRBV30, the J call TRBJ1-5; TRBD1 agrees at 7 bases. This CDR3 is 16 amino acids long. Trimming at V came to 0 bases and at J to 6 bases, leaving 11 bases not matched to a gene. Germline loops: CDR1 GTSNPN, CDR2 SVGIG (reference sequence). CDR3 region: CAWSVRDSQQGQPQHF. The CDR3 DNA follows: TGTGCCTGGAGTGTGAGGGACAGCCAACAGGGTCAGCCCCAGCATTTT.

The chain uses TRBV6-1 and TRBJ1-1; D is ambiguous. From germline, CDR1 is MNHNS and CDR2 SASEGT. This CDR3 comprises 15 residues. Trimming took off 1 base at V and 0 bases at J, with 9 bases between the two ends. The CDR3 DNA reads TGTGCCAGCAGTGAAGGGGCCTACTTGAACACTGAAGCTTTCTTT. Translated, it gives CASSEGAYLNTEAFF.

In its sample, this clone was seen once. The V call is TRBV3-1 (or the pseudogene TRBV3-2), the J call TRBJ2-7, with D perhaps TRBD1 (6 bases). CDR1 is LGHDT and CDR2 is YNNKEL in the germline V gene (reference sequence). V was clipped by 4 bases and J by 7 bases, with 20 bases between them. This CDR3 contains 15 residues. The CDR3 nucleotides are TGTGCCAGCAGCCTGGTACAGGGAACCCCCTGGGAGCAGTACTTC. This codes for CASSLVQGTPWEQYF.

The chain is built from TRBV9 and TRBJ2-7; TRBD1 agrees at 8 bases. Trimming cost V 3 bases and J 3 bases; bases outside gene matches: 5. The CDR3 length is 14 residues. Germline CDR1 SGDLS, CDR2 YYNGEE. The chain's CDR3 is CASSGQGLLYEQYF. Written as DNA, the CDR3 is TGTGCCAGCAGCGGACAGGGGCTTCTCTACGAGCAGTACTTC.

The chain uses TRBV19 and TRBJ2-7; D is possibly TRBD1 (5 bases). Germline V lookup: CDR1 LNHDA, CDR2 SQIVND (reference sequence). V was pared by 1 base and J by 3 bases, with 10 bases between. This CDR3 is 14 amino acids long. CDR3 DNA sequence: TGTGCCAGTAGTATAGCGCCAGGGATCTACGAGCAGTACTTC. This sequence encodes CASSIAPGIYEQYF.

The CDR3 DNA is TGCGCCAGCAGCTTGGCGGGACAGGCGGATTCACCCCTCCACTTT. Amino acid sequence: CASSLAGQADSPLHF. This chain uses TRBV5-1 with TRBJ1-6; 8 nucleotides line up with TRBD1. Germline loops: CDR1 SGHRS, CDR2 YFSETQ. Unmatched junction bases numbered 4, after V lost 0 bases and J lost 8 bases. The CDR3 totals 15 residues. Supplemented by reference TRBV5-1 and TRBJ1-6, the full variable domain reads KAGVTQTPRYLIKTRGQQVTLSCSPISGHRSVSWYQQTPGQGLQFLFEYFSETQRNKGNFPGRFSGRQFSNSRSEMNVSTLELGDSALYLCASSLAGQADSPLHFGNGTRLTVT.

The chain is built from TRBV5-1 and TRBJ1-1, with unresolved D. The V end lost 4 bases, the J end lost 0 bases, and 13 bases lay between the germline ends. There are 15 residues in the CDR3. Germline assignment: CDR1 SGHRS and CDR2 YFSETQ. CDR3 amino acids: CASSPNSPLNTEAFF. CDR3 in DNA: TGCGCCAGCAGCCCGAACAGTCCTCTGAACACTGAAGCTTTCTTT. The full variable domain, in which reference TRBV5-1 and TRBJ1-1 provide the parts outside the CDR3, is KAGVTQTPRYLIKTRGQQVTLSCSPISGHRSVSWYQQTPGQGLQFLFEYFSETQRNKGNFPGRFSGRQFSNSRSEMNVSTLELGDSALYLCASSPNSPLNTEAFFGQGTRLTVV.

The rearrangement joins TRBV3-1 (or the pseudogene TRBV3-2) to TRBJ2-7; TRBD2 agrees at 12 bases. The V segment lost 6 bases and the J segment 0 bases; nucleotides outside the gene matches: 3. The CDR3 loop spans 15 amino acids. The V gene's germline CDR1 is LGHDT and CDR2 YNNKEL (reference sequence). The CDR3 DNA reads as TGTGCCAGCAGACTAGCGGGGGGCAGCTCCTACGAGCAGTACTTC. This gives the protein CASRLAGGSSYEQYF.

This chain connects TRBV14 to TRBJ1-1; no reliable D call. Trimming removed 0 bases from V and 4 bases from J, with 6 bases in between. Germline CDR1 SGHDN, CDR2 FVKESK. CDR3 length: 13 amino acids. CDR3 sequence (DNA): TGTGCCAGCAGCCAAGACAGGATCACTGAAGCTTTCTTT. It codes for CASSQDRITEAFF.

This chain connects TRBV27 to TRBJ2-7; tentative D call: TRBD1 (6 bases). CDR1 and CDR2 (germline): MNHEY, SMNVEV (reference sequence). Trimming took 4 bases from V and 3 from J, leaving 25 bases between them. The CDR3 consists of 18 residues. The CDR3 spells CASSSTAGTPLLGYEQYF. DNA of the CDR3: TGTGCCAGCAGTTCTACCGCCGGGACACCTTTATTGGGCTACGAGCAGTACTTC.

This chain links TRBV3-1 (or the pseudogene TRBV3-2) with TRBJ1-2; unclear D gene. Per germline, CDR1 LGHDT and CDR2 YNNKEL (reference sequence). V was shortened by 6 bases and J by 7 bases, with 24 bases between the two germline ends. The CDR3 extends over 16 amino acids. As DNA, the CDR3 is TGTGCCAGCAGGCAAATCACCTCCGGGAAGCGTGGTGGCTACACCTTC. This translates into CASRQITSGKRGGYTF.

In nucleotides, the CDR3 is TGTGCCAGCAGTTTCGCGCCCGAAGTTGGGCAGTACTTC. This gives the protein CASSFAPEVGQYF. V and J are TRBV27 and TRBJ2-7; the D is unclear. This CDR3 has 13 amino acids. Germline V lookup: CDR1 MNHEY, CDR2 SMNVEV (reference sequence). With 3 bases removed from V and 9 bases from J, the gap between germline ends came to 15 bases.

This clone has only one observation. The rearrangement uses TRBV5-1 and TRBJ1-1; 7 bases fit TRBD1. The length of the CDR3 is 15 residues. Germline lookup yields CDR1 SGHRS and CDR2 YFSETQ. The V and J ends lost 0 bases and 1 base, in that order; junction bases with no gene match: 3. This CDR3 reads CASSLGSGGNTEAFF. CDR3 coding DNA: TGCGCCAGCAGCTTGGGTTCAGGGGGGAACACTGAAGCTTTCTTT.

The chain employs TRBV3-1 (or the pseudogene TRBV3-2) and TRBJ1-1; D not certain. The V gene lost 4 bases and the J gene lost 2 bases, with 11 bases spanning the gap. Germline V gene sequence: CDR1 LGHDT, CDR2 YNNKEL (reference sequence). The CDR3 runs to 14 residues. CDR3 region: CASSLTTSNTEAFF. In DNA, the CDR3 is TGTGCCAGCAGCCTTACTACCTCAAACACTGAAGCTTTCTTT.

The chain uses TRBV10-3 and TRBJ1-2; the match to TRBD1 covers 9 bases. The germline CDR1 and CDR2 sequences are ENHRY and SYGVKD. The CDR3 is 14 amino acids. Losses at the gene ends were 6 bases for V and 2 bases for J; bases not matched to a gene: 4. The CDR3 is CAIRNGTGNYGYTF. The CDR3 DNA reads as TGTGCCATCAGGAACGGGACAGGGAACTATGGCTACACCTTC.

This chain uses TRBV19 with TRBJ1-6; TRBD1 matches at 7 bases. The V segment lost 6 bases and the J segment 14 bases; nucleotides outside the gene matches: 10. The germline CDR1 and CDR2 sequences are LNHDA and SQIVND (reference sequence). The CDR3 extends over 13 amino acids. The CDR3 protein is CASRGTDRVTLHF. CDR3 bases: TGTGCCAGTAGGGGGACAGACCGAGTCACCCTCCACTTT.

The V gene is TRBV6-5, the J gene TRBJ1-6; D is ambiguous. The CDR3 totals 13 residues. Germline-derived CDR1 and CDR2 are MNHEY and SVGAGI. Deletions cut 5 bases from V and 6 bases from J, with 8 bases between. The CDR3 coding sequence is TGTGCCAGCAGTCAACACCTTAATTCACCCCTCCACTTT. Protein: CASSQHLNSPLHF.